These 27 T cell receptor beta chains originate from one sample sequenced in a study of regulatory T cells in long-lasting Graves disease. In building TCR beta libraries, iRepertoire HTBI primers were used together with Arm-PCR of CDR3 regions. TCRdb redid the calling of the multiplex PCR reads with MiXCR, one entry per CDR3 protein. The sample lists about 540,000 distinct CDR3 sequences, roughly 14% occurring once. Stated time point: newly diagnosed GD, antithyroid drugs for less than 3 months. Construction of the TCR library relied on RNA isolated from PBMCs. These same data were also listed under a study on T cells in Graves' hyperthyroidism and ophthalmopathy.

Here the sequenced sample was peripheral blood mononuclear cells (PBMCs), taken at new diagnosis, from a patient treated with antithyroid drugs. The receptors come from a young man with Graves disease.

This clonotype has ten or more counts. This rearrangement joins TRBV7-9 to TRBJ2-3; D is perhaps TRBD2 (6 bases). The V end was cut by 5 bases, the J end by 4 bases, with 13 bases between. Per germline, CDR1 SEHNR and CDR2 FQNEAQ (reference sequence). The CDR3 runs to 14 residues. The CDR3 sequence: CASSLDGSADTQYF. CDR3 coding DNA: TGTGCCAGCAGCCTCGACGGGAGCGCAGATACGCAGTATTTT.

This clonotype has only one observation. The chain uses TRBV5-1 and TRBJ1-1; 9 nucleotides agree with TRBD1. Germline V gene sequence: CDR1 SGHRS, CDR2 YFSETQ. The CDR3 runs to 15 residues. Losses at the gene ends were 3 bases for V and 1 base for J; bases not matched to a gene: 4. The chain's CDR3 is CASSWGQGRNTEAFF. DNA for the CDR3: TGCGCCAGCAGCTGGGGACAGGGTCGGAACACTGAAGCTTTCTTT.

This clonotype was recorded many times. V is TRBV12-3 or TRBV12-4 and J is TRBJ1-1; tentatively, D is TRBD1 (5 bases). The CDR3 length is 16 residues. Trimming cost V 5 bases and J 5 bases, with 21 bases left between them. The CDR3 coding sequence is TGTGCCAGCAGTCCCCAATTCGGGACCGCTTCTACTGAAGCTTTCTTT. Residues: CASSPQFGTASTEAFF.

The genes are TRBV3-1 and TRBJ2-3; 8 nucleotides line up with TRBD2. The CDR3 runs to 16 residues. The germline CDR1 and CDR2 sequences are LGHDT and YNNKEL (reference sequence). Trimming took 6 bases from V and 0 from J; bases not matched to a gene: 8. The CDR3 coding sequence is TGTGCCAGCAGTTTCAGCGGGAGCCTCAGCACAGATACGCAGTATTTT. Translation: CASSFSGSLSTDTQYF.

This clonotype was seen a few times. The V gene is TRBV30, the J gene TRBJ2-3, with 10 bases that match TRBD1. This CDR3 comprises 15 residues. The V gene end was trimmed by 3 bases and the J gene end by 1 base; junction bases not matched to a gene: 4. Germline V gene data show CDR1 as GTSNPN and CDR2 as SVGIG (reference sequence). The CDR3 nucleotides read TGTGCCTGGAGGAGACAGGGGGCTGGCACAGATACGCAGTATTTT. It translates to CAWRRQGAGTDTQYF.

The sample holds one count of this clonotype. A far larger clone is one nucleotide away, so this likely arose from a read error. J is TRBJ2-7 and V is TRBV6-1; 11 bases are a match to TRBD2. CDR3 length: 14 residues. J lost 3 bases, V lost 4 bases, and 2 bases had no gene match. Germline-derived CDR1 and CDR2 are MNHNS and SASEGT. CDR3 sequence (DNA): TGTGCCAGCAGTGCCGGGACTAGCGGCTACGAGCAGTACTTC. Protein product: CASSAGTSGYEQYF.

This clonotype came up a few times. One junction end does not reproduce the germline sequence, and a read error may be involved. J is TRBJ2-1 and V is TRBV7-9; D remains ambiguous. Germline-derived CDR1 and CDR2 are SEHNR and FQNEAQ (reference sequence). The CDR3 consists of 15 residues. CDR3 loop: CASGLKASSYNEQFF. CDR3 bases: TGTGCCAGCGGCTTAAAGGCCAGCTCCTACAATGAGCAGTTCTTC. Filled out from reference TRBV7-9 and TRBJ2-1, the complete variable domain reads DTGVSQNPRHKITKRGQNVTFRCDPISEHNRLYWYRQTLGQGPEFLTYFQNEAQLEKSRLLSDRFSAERPKGSFSTLEIQRTEQGDSAMYLCASGLKASSYNEQFFGPGTRLTVL.

This clonotype showed up just a few times. The J gene is TRBJ2-7, the V gene TRBV19, with D possibly being TRBD2 (6 bases). CDR3 length: 14 residues. With 5 bases removed from V and 2 bases from J, the gap between germline ends came to 13 bases. The germline V gene has CDR1 LNHDA and CDR2 SQIVND (reference sequence). CDR3: CASSPEAGPYEQYF. The CDR3 DNA follows: TGTGCCAGTAGTCCCGAAGCGGGTCCCTACGAGCAGTACTTC.

This clonotype was seen only a few times. Here the CDR3 DNA reads TGTGCCACCAGAGACCGTCGGGACAACCATGAAAAACTGTTTTTT. Residues: CATRDRRDNHEKLFF. This rearrangement joins TRBV15 to TRBJ1-4, with D perhaps TRBD1 (6 bases). Trimming stripped 6 bases from V and 6 bases from J, with 17 bases between. The CDR3 runs to 15 residues. Germline-derived CDR1 and CDR2 are LNHNV and YYDKDF (reference sequence).

The chain links TRBV10-3 to TRBJ2-1; TRBD2 agrees at 12 bases. The CDR3 spans 16 residues. CDR1 ENHRY and CDR2 SYGVKD come from the germline V gene. The V gene end was trimmed by 2 bases and the J gene end by 2 bases; junction bases not matched to a gene: 1. The CDR3 nucleotides read TGTGCCATCAGTGAGGGGACTAGCGGGCCCTACAATGAGCAGTTCTTC. Amino acids: CAISEGTSGPYNEQFF.

Regarding this clonotype: One end of the junction is discordant with germline, which a read error may explain. The chain couples TRBV5-1 to TRBJ2-1; 9 positions match TRBD2. Germline CDR1 and CDR2: SGHRS and YFSETQ. This CDR3 comprises 15 residues. The CDR3 sequence: CASSLNSGSHNKQFF. The DNA of the CDR3 is TGCGCCAGCAGCTTAAATAGCGGGAGCCACAATAAGCAGTTCTTC. Filled out from reference TRBV5-1 and TRBJ2-1, the complete variable domain reads KAGVTQTPRYLIKTRGQQVTLSCSPISGHRSVSWYQQTPGQGLQFLFEYFSETQRNKGNFPGRFSGRQFSNSRSEMNVSTLELGDSALYLCASSLNSGSHNKQFFGPGTRLTVL.

The table lists this clonotype with many counts. V gene TRBV29-1 combines with J gene TRBJ1-4, with D perhaps TRBD1 (5 bases). V shed 6 bases and J shed 6 bases, with 17 bases lying between them. Germline V gene sequence: CDR1 SQVTM, CDR2 ANQGSEA. The CDR3 runs to 14 residues. CDR3 sequence (DNA): TGCAGCGTGGGGACGGGGGGAGGTGATGAAAAACTGTTTTTT. Amino acids: CSVGTGGGDEKLFF.

This clonotype showed up many times. The V gene is TRBV7-8, the J gene TRBJ2-1, with TRBD2 matching over 12 bases. The V and J ends lost 5 bases and 8 bases, in that order; junction bases with no gene match: 10. Germline values: CDR1 SGHVS, CDR2 FQNEAQ. The CDR3 is made up of 16 amino acids. In DNA form, the CDR3 reads TGTGCCAGCAGCCATATGCTAGCGGGAGGGCCGGATGAGCAGTTCTTC. Amino acids: CASSHMLAGGPDEQFF.

This sequence joins TRBV5-1 and TRBJ2-7; 7 positions agree with TRBD1. In germline, CDR1 is SGHRS, CDR2 YFSETQ. CDR3 length: 10 residues. This CDR3 is CASSLKGGIV. The DNA of the CDR3 is TGCGCCAGCAGCTTGAAAGGGGGCATTGTC.

The table lists this clonotype with many counts. V and J are TRBV27 and TRBJ2-1; D gene uncertain. The germline V gene has CDR1 MNHEY and CDR2 SMNVEV (reference sequence). Deletions cut 3 bases from V and 2 bases from J, with 5 bases between. CDR3 length: 13 amino acids. The CDR3, as DNA: TGTGCCAGCAGTTTTAGGGCCTACAATGAGCAGTTCTTC. Translated, it gives CASSFRAYNEQFF.

This clonotype was seen repeatedly, ten times or more. The chain combines TRBV5-1 with TRBJ2-7; D unresolved. Trimming stripped 7 bases from V and 5 bases from J, with 16 bases between. Germline lookup yields CDR1 SGHRS and CDR2 YFSETQ. The CDR3 is 13 amino acids. The CDR3 bases are TGCGCCAGCTCGTGGCAGGAAGGAGACGAGCAGTACTTC. Its protein product is CASSWQEGDEQYF.

This clonotype was picked up one time. A much larger clone differs by one base, so this may be a read error. This chain uses TRBV18 with TRBJ2-1, with D unresolved. This CDR3 contains 14 residues. The V end lost 5 bases, the J end lost 6 bases, and 14 bases lay between the germline ends. Germline CDR1 is KGHSH and CDR2 is LQKENI. The CDR3 reads CASSRPQFGNEQFF. CDR3 in DNA: TGTGCCAGCTCAAGGCCCCAGTTCGGCAATGAGCAGTTCTTC. Together with reference TRBV18 and TRBJ2-1, the CDR3 gives the full variable domain: NAGVMQNPRHLVRRRGQEARLRCSPMKGHSHVYWYRQLPEEGLKFMVYLQKENIIDESGMPKERFSAEFPKEGPSILRIQQVVRGDSAAYFCASSRPQFGNEQFFGPGTRLTVL.

This clonotype occurred many times. V and J are TRBV12-3 or TRBV12-4 and TRBJ2-7; 7 positions match TRBD1. There are 13 residues in the CDR3. V gave up 5 bases and J gave up 3 bases; unmatched junction bases: 4. The CDR3 loop reads CASSHRTGYEQYF. CDR3 coding DNA: TGTGCCAGCAGTCATCGGACAGGCTACGAGCAGTACTTC.

The chain carries TRBV7-8 and TRBJ2-5, with a tentative D call TRBD1 (7 bases). The CDR3 sequence is 15 residues long. Germline-derived CDR1 and CDR2 are SGHVS and FQNEAQ. Trimming shortened V by 6 bases and J by 5 bases, and 19 bases separated the two germline ends. The CDR3 DNA sequence: TGTGCCAGCAGATATTTCAGGGGGGTTTTCGAGACCCAGTACTTC. Translating gives CASRYFRGVFETQYF.

V gene TRBV10-3 combines with J gene TRBJ2-5; tentatively, D is TRBD2 (6 bases). Trimming removed 3 bases at V and 7 bases at J, with 15 bases between. Germline-derived CDR1 and CDR2 are ENHRY and SYGVKD. CDR3 length: 14 amino acids. CDR3 protein: CAISEPPGEATQYF. The CDR3, as DNA: TGTGCCATCAGTGAACCCCCGGGGGAAGCGACCCAGTACTTC.

Only a few counts were recorded for this clonotype. This chain connects TRBV9 to TRBJ2-5; 7 bases fit TRBD2. CDR1 and CDR2 (germline): SGDLS, YYNGEE. This CDR3 is built from 12 residues. V shed 1 base and J 11 bases; nucleotides not matched to a gene: 5. The CDR3 sequence: CASSVKGGMQYF. DNA of the CDR3: TGTGCCAGCAGCGTAAAGGGAGGGATGCAGTACTTC.

This clonotype appeared many times. The gene calls are TRBV7-3 and TRBJ2-7; 9 bases line up with TRBD1. The CDR3 sequence is 17 residues long. Losses at the gene ends were 2 bases for V and 4 bases for J; bases not matched to a gene: 12. CDR1 and CDR2 (germline): SGHTA, FQGTGA. The CDR3 protein is CASSLFGGGTGSYEQYF. In DNA, the CDR3 is TGTGCCAGCAGCTTATTTGGTGGGGGGACAGGGTCGTACGAGCAGTACTTC.

Many counts were recorded for this clonotype. V is TRBV20-1 and J is TRBJ2-1; TRBD2 aligns across 13 bases. The CDR3 covers 16 residues. The germline CDR1 and CDR2 sequences are DFQATT and SNEGSKA (reference sequence). J gave up 5 bases and V 0 bases, and 4 bases lay outside the gene matches. CDR3 in amino acids: CSARDFGTSGNNEQFF. The CDR3 DNA follows: TGCAGTGCTAGAGATTTCGGGACTAGCGGGAACAATGAGCAGTTCTTC.

This chain connects TRBV5-6 to TRBJ2-7; no clear D. The V end lost 1 base, the J end lost 12 bases, and 5 bases lay between the germline ends. The CDR3 is 9 residues long. Germline V gene lookup returns CDR1 SGHDT and CDR2 YYEEEE. The CDR3 DNA sequence: TGTGCCAGCAGCTTGAAGCTGTACTTC. It yields the protein CASSLKLYF.

Many counts were recorded for this clonotype. This chain uses TRBV7-2 with TRBJ2-1, with D unresolved. Germline V gene sequence: CDR1 SGHTA, CDR2 FQGNSA. The CDR3 totals 14 residues. V lost 1 base to trimming and J lost 11 bases, with 15 bases between them. The CDR3 region has the DNA TGTGCCAGCAGCTTAGATGAGGACCACCCTAAGCAGTTCTTC. Translation: CASSLDEDHPKQFF.

This clonotype has just a few counts. Given a far larger clone just one base away, this is likely a sequencing read error. The V gene is TRBV6-2 or TRBV6-3, the J gene TRBJ2-5; D gene uncertain. From germline, CDR1 is MNHEY and CDR2 SVGEGT. The CDR3 runs to 11 residues. CDR3 loop: CASSAQEAQYF. CDR3 nucleotides: TGTGCCAGCAGTGCTCAAGAGGCCCAGTACTTC.

In regard to this clonotype: This may be a read error: a much more frequent sequence differs by one nucleotide. This chain connects TRBV20-1 to TRBJ2-5; TRBD2 is a possible D gene (6 bases). The J call is in doubt because the DNA end fits TRBJ2-1 better. The CDR3 runs 18 residues. CDR1 and CDR2 (germline): DFQATT, SNEGSKA (reference sequence). DNA for the CDR3: TGCAGTGCTGGAGGGGCGGCTAGCTGGAGTTTCTCCTACAATGAGCAGTTCTTC. This codes for CSAGGAASWSFSYNEQFF.